This TCR beta chain is from a study of neurological immune-mediated disorders. This clonotype has at least ten counts. The antigen is unknown. Findings and limits, study-wide: None of the CDR3 amino acid sequences found in expanded clones was shared across subjects. This suggests that the TCR-beta repertoires were private in all groups. With the multiple sclerosis repertoire cluster, neither clinical nor MRI features showed any association.

TCRdb reanalysed the 5' RACE reads using MiXCR and keeps one entry per CDR3 protein. The table lists 24,000 or so distinct CDR3 sequences, more than 2% of them singletons. This CDR3 is built from 15 residues. The junction had 12 bases not matched to a gene; V was cut back by 7 bases and J by 2 bases. The germline V gene has CDR1 DFQATT and CDR2 SNEGSKA (reference sequence). This TCR derives from a woman aged 45-65 years with multiple sclerosis. Sequencing was carried out using PBMCs. The V and J genes are TRBV20-1 and TRBJ2-3, with TRBD1 matching over 7 bases. The CDR3 protein is CSVSPMTGLTDTQYF. Written as DNA, the CDR3 is TGCAGTGTCAGCCCTATGACAGGGCTCACAGATACGCAGTATTTT.